This T cell receptor beta chain was sequenced in a study of regulatory T cells in long-lasting Graves disease. Germline CDR1 is ENHRY and CDR2 is SYGVKD. Trimming shortened V by 8 bases and J by 7 bases, and 16 bases separated the two germline ends. The CDR3 has 13 residues. The time point was: persistent/refractory GD, antithyroid drugs over 5 years with positive TRAb. The authors made the TCR library using RNA they extracted from PBMCs. Arm-PCR of CDR3 regions and iRepertoire HTBI primers were used to build TCR beta libraries. In TCRdb, the multiplex PCR reads were re-called with MiXCR into one record per CDR3 protein. The table lists 500,000 to 800,000 distinct CDR3 sequences, 25% to 35% of them singletons. Findings of the study overall: Patients with persistent disease shared around 2,700 public clonotypes, outpacing the 966 shared by new patients. Persistent disease was characterized by preferential usage of TRBV28, TRBJ1-2 and TRBJ2-5.

This clonotype was recorded a few times. The target antigen is unknown. The starting material was peripheral blood mononuclear cells (PBMCs), obtained when the disease was refractory, from a patient treated with antithyroid drugs. V gene TRBV10-3 combines with J gene TRBJ2-3; D unresolved. This clonotype originated in a female donor with Graves disease. In DNA, the CDR3 is TGTGCCATCGCCAAAGAGACCACTTATACGCAGTATTTT. Translated, it gives CAIAKETTYTQYF.